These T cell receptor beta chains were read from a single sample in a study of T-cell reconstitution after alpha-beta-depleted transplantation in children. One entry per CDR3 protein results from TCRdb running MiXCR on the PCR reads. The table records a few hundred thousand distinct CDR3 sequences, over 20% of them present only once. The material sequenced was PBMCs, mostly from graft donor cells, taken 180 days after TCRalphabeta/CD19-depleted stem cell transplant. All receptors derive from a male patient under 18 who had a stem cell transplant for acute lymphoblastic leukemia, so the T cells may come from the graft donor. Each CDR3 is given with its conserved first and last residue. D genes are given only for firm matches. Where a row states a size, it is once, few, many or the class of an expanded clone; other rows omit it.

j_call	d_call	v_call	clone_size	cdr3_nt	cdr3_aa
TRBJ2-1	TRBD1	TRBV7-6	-	TGTGCCAGCAGTTGGGACAGGGGGCCGCGGGAGTCCTACAATGAGCAGTTCTTC	CASSWDRGPRESYNEQFF
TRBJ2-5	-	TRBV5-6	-	TGTGCCAGCAGCTTGGGTTACTTGGGGAAAGAGACCCAGTACTTC	CASSLGYLGKETQYF
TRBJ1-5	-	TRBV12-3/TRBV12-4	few	TGTGCCAGCAGCTTACAGGGATCTCAGCCCCAGCATTTT	CASSLQGSQPQHF
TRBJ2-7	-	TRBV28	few	TGTGCCAGCAGTCCCTACCGGGTACCCTACGAGCAGTACTTC	CASSPYRVPYEQYF
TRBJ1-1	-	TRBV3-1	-	TGTGCCAGCAGCCCCCAGGGCCAGCTGAACACTGAAGCTTTCTTT	CASSPQGQLNTEAFF
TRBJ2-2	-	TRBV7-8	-	TGTGCCAGCAGCCCCACCCAAGTAGACCCCACCGGGGAGCTGTTTTTT	CASSPTQVDPTGELFF
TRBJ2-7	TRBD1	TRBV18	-	TGTGCCAGCTCACCACCGCAGGGGGCAAGAAGGGAGCAGTACTTC	CASSPPQGARREQYF
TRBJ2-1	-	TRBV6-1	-	TGTGCCAGCAGTGGAGAGAAGAGCCTCGGGCTCTACAATGAGCAGTTCTTC	CASSGEKSLGLYNEQFF
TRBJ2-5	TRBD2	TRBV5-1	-	TGCGCCAGCAGCCACGGACTAGCGGGAGGGGGGACCCAGTACTTC	CASSHGLAGGGTQYF
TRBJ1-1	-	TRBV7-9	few	TGTGCCAGCAGGCCGGACGGTCTGAACACTGAAGCTTTCTTT	CASRPDGLNTEAFF
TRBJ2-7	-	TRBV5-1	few	TGCGCCAGCAGCTTGGCCTGGGAGGACTCGACAGGCTTGTACTTC	CASSLAWEDSTGLYF
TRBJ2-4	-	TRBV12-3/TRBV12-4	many	TGTGCCAGCAGCCAGGGGATAGCCAAAAACATTCAGTACTTC	CASSQGIAKNIQYF
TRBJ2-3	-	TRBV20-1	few	TGCAGTGCTAGCCGGGACACGAGGACCGATACGCAGTATTTT	CSASRDTRTDTQYF
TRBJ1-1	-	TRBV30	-	TGTGCCTGGAGTGGTGAGACTGAAGCTTTCTTT	CAWSGETEAFF
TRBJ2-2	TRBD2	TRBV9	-	TGTGCCAGCAGCGTAGTCGGTAGCGGGATTGGCGGGGAGCTGTTTTTT	CASSVVGSGIGGELFF
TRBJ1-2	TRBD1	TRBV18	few	TGTGCCAGCTCACCGGGACAGGAAGGACACTATGGCTACACCTTC	CASSPGQEGHYGYTF
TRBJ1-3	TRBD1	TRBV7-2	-	TGTGCCAGCAGTTCCGGACAGGGTAGAGGAGGAAACACCATATATTTT	CASSSGQGRGGNTIYF